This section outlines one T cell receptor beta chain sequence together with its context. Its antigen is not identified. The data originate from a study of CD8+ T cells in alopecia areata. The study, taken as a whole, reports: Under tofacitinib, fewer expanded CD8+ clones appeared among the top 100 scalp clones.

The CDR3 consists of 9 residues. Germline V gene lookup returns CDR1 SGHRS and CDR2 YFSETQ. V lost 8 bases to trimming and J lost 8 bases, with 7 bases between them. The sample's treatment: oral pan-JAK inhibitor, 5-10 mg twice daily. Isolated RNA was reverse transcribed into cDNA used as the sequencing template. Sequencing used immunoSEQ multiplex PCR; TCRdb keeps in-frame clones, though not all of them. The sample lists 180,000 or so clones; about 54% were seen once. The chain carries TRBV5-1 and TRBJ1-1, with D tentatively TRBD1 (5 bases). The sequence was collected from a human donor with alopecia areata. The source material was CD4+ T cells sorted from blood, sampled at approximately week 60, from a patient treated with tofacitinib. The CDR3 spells CARWGEAFF. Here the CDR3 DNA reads TGCGCCAGATGGGGCGAAGCTTTCTTT.